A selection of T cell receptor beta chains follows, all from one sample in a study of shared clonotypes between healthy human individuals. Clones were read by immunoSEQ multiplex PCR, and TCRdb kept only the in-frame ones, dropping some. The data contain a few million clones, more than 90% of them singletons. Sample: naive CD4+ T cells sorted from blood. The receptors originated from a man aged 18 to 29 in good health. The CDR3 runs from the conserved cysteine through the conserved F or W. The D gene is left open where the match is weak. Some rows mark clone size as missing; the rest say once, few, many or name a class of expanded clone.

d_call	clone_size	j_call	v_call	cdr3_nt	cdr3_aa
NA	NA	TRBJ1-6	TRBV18	TGTGCCAGCTCACCACAGGGGGATTATAATTCACCCCTCCACTTT	CASSPQGDYNSPLHF
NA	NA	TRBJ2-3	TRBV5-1	TGCGCCAGCAGTAAAGACTCAGGGACAGATACGCAGTATTTT	CASSKDSGTDTQYF
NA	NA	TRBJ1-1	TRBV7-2	TGTGCCAGCAGCTCGCCGTTGACAGAGGACTTCCAAAACACTGAAGCTTTCTTT	CASSSPLTEDFQNTEAFF
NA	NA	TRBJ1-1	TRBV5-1	TGCGCCAGCAGCTTTAGACAGAACACTGAAGCTTTCTTT	CASSFRQNTEAFF
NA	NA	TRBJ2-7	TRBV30	TGTGCCTGGAGCGCAAATTCCTACGAGCAGTACTTC	CAWSANSYEQYF
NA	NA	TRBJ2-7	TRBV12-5	TGTGCTAGTGGTTTGGTCTCCTACGAGCAGTACTTC	CASGLVSYEQYF
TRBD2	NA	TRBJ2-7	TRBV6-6	TGTGCCAGCACCCAGGTTATTAGCGGGGAACGGGAGCAGTACTTC	CASTQVISGEREQYF
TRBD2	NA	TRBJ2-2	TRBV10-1	TGCGCCAGCAGTGAGTGGGGACTAGCGGGAGAGAACACCGGGGAGCTGTTTTTT	CASSEWGLAGENTGELFF
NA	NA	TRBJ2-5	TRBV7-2	TGTGCCAGCAGCCCACAGGCGGGGTTCAGGGAGACCCAGTACTTC	CASSPQAGFRETQYF
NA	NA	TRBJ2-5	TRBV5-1	TGCGCCAGCAGCCCACCAGGGGTCCAAGAGACCCAGTACTTC	CASSPPGVQETQYF
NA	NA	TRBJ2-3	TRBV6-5	TGTGCCAGCAACGCCGGTGCAGTAGCAGATACGCAGTATTTT	CASNAGAVADTQYF
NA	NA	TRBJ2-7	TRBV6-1	TGTGCCAGCAGTACCGAAACGGGACAATCCTACGAGCAGTACTTC	CASSTETGQSYEQYF
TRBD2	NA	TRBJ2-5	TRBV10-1	TGCGCCAGCAGTGAGTCGACTAGCGGGGGGCAAGAGACCCAGTACTTC	CASSESTSGGQETQYF
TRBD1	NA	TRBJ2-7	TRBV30	TGTGCCTCCCGACAGGGGGCCTACTACGAGCAGTACTTC	CASRQGAYYEQYF
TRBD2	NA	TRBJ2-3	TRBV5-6	TGTGCCAGCTGCTATCGACTAGCGGGAGGGACAGATACGCAGTATTTT	CASCYRLAGGTDTQYF
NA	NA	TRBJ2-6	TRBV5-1	TGCGCCAGCAGCTTGGACCTTATCCGAAGACCCGGGGCCAACGTCCTGACTTTC	CASSLDLIRRPGANVLTF
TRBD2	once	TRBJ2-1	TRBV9	TGTGCCAGCAGCCCCAGACTAGCGGTCCCCAACAATGAGCAGTTCTTC	CASSPRLAVPNNEQFF
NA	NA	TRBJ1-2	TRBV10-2	TGCGCCAGCTGGGCAGGAATGAACTATGGCTACACCTTC	CASWAGMNYGYTF
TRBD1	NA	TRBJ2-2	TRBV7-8	TGTGCCAGCAGCTTACTGGGACAGGGGAATCCGAACACCGGGGAGCTGTTTTTT	CASSLLGQGNPNTGELFF
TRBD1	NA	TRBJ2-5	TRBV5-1	TGCGCCAGCAGCTGGACAGGGGCGAGGGAGACCCAGTACTTC	CASSWTGARETQYF
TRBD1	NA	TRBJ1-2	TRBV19	TGTGCCAGTAGTTGGACAGGGGACTATGGCTACACCTTC	CASSWTGDYGYTF
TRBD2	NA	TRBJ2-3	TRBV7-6	TGTGCCAGCAGCCCCAGACTAGCGGGAGCAGATACGCAGTATTTT	CASSPRLAGADTQYF
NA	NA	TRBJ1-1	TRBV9	TGTGCCAGCAGCGTAGCTCCCGGGGGACGAACTGAAGCTTTCTTT	CASSVAPGGRTEAFF
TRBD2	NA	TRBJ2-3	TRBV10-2	TGCGCCAGCAGTAAGGGACTAGCGGGGGGGGAAGATACGCAGTATTTT	CASSKGLAGGEDTQYF
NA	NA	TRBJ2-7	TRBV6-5	TGTGCCAGCAGTTATCAGGTTGCGTACGAGCAGTACTTC	CASSYQVAYEQYF
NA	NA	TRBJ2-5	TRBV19	TGTGCCAGTAGTATAGGACTCCAACTCCAAGAGACCCAGTACTTC	CASSIGLQLQETQYF
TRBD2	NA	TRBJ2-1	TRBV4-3	TGCGCCAGCAGCCAAGGCGCTTCGGGACTAGCCTACAATGAGCAGTTCTTC	CASSQGASGLAYNEQFF
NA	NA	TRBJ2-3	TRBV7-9	TGTGCCAGCAGCTTGGGTCCATCCACAGATACGCAGTATTTT	CASSLGPSTDTQYF
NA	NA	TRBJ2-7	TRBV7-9	TGTGCCAGCAGCTTTCGGGGACTCCTCTCCTACGAGCAGTACTTC	CASSFRGLLSYEQYF
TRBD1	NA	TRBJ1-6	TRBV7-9	TGTGCCAGCAGCCCCGGACAGGGTTCCTATAATTCACCCCTCCACTTT	CASSPGQGSYNSPLHF
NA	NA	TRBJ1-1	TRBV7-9	TGTGCCAGCAGCTTAGCGCGAGGGGGAGGTGAAGCTTTCTTT	CASSLARGGGEAFF
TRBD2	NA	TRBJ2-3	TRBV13	TGTGCCAGCAGCTTTCGGGGAGGGTCAGATACGCAGTATTTT	CASSFRGGSDTQYF
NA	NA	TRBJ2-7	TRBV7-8	TGTGCCAGCAGCTTAGTCTACCTCGAGCAGTACTTC	CASSLVYLEQYF
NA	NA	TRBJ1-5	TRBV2	TGTGCCAGCAGTGGAACCGGGACTTCCAATCAGCCCCAGCATTTT	CASSGTGTSNQPQHF
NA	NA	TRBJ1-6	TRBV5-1	TGCGCCAGCAGCTTGGTCCCGAAGGATTCACCCCTCCACTTT	CASSLVPKDSPLHF
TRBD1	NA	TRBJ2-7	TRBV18	TGTGCCAGCTCACTGACAGGGGGGAGCTCCTACGAGCAGTACTTC	CASSLTGGSSYEQYF
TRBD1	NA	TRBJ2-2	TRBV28	TGTGCCAGCAGTTCAGGACAGGGCGCCGGGGAGCTGTTTTTT	CASSSGQGAGELFF
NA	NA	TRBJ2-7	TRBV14	TGTGCCAGCAGCCAAGATCCTTGGACTCGCTCTTACGAGGGCTACGAGCAGTACTTC	CASSQDPWTRSYEGYEQYF
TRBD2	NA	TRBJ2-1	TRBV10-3	TGTGCCATCACAGATACTATACTAGCGGGAGGGTTGAGTGAGCAGTTCTTC	CAITDTILAGGLSEQFF
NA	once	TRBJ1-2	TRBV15	TGTGCCACCAGCAGAATGGGCGGAAAAAACTATGGCTACACCTTC	CATSRMGGKNYGYTF
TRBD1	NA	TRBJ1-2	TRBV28	TGTGCCAGCAGGGAAAGGACAGGGTCAGGCCCTTATTATGGCTACACCTTC	CASRERTGSGPYYGYTF